This is a list of T cell receptor beta chains from one sample in a study of blood T cell repertoires in COVID-19. Profiling relied on immunoSEQ multiplex PCR, and the TCRdb table lists in-frame clones only, not all of them. Of some 190,000 clones listed, about four fifths are singletons. Sequencing was done on a sample of peripheral blood. These receptors came from a woman in her 70s with active or convalescent COVID-19. Each CDR3 is given with its conserved first and last residue. Fields, in order: V gene, J gene, D gene, clone size, CDR3 DNA, CDR3 protein. A D gene is named only where the DNA matches it firmly. Rows give clone size only sometimes, using once, few, many, or a class for an expanded clone.

>TRBV5-1|TRBJ2-1|NA|NA
TGCGCCAGCAGCTTGGGACAGGAGTACAATGAGCAGTTCTTC
CASSLGQEYNEQFF
>TRBV7-3|TRBJ1-5|NA|few
TGTGCCAGCAGCGCTCACAGGAATCAGCCCCAGCATTTT
CASSAHRNQPQHF
>TRBV5-5|TRBJ2-5|TRBD2|NA
TGTGCCAGCAGCTTGGGGACTAGCGGCGAGACCCAGTACTTC
CASSLGTSGETQYF
>TRBV11-2|TRBJ2-5|TRBD1|NA
TGTGCCAGCAGCCGACAGGGGGCCGAGACCCAGTACTTC
CASSRQGAETQYF
>TRBV7-3|TRBJ1-2|NA|NA
TGTGCCAGCAGCTTAACGGGCAAACAGGGTAGGGTAAGCGGCTACACCTTC
CASSLTGKQGRVSGYTF
>TRBV3-1/TRBV3-2|TRBJ2-7|NA|NA
TGTGCCAGCAGCCAAGGGCCATCCTACGAGCAGTACTTC
CASSQGPSYEQYF
>TRBV19|TRBJ2-5|TRBD1|NA
TGTGCCAGTAGTATCCTGACAGGGGGAGGAGAGACCCAGTACTTC
CASSILTGGGETQYF
>TRBV27|TRBJ2-7|TRBD1|NA
TGTGCCAGCAGTTCACAGACAGGGGTCTTTTACGAGCAGTACTTC
CASSSQTGVFYEQYF
>TRBV6-2/TRBV6-3|TRBJ2-3|TRBD2|NA
TGTGCCAGCAGTCGAACGACTAGCGGGGGCACAGATACGCAGTATTTT
CASSRTTSGGTDTQYF
>TRBV7-2|TRBJ2-7|TRBD2|NA
TGTGCCAGCAGCTCCGGTGATAGCGGGACCTACGAGCAGTACTTC
CASSSGDSGTYEQYF
>TRBV7-3|TRBJ2-1|NA|once
TGTGCCAGCAGCCCCGGCCAGGAGCGGTTCTCCTACAATGAGCAGTTCTTC
CASSPGQERFSYNEQFF
>TRBV2|TRBJ2-4|NA|NA
TGTGCCAGCAGTATAGTGCTAGGAGCCAAAAACATTCAGTACTTC
CASSIVLGAKNIQYF
>TRBV5-4|TRBJ1-2|TRBD1|NA
TGTGCCAGCCTCCGGGACAGGGCCCTTGGGGGGACCTTC
CASLRDRALGGTF
>TRBV11-2|TRBJ2-3|NA|NA
TGTGCCAGCAGCCCGAATACCCTTCCACGCGGCACAGATACGCAGTATTTT
CASSPNTLPRGTDTQYF
>TRBV24-1|TRBJ2-1|NA|NA
TGTGCCACCAGTGCCGCGGTCTCCTACAATGAGCAGTTCTTC
CATSAAVSYNEQFF